This TCR beta chain emerged from a study of cytomegalovirus exposure and HLA in healthy donors. Trimming left V 7 bases short and J 1 base short, with 13 bases between. The CDR3 contains 14 residues. Germline-derived CDR1 and CDR2 are MNHNY and SVGAGI (reference sequence). This clone was seen a handful of times. The PCR employed 60 Vbeta primers together with 13 Jbeta primers. The table came from immunoSEQ multiplex PCR; TCRdb's copy has only in-frame clones and leaves some out. The data contain around 200,000 clones, approximately 82% of them singletons. The sequence was obtained from a woman aged 45-65 years in good health and CMV-seropositive. Material: PBMCs. The rearrangement uses TRBV6-6 and TRBJ1-1, with a possible D match to TRBD1 (6 bases). The DNA for the CDR3 is TGTGCCAGCACAGGACAGCTTTCGAACACTGAAGCTTTCTTT. Its protein is CASTGQLSNTEAFF.